This TCR beta chain was retrieved from a study of blood T cells in healthy people across ages. Overall study: Roughly one uniquely barcoded beta molecule per two T cells was captured. General observations from the study: Total diversity from one million sequenced T cells was likely underestimated.

CDR3 length: 11 residues. The germline V gene has CDR1 DFQATT and CDR2 SNEGSKA (reference sequence). Alongside a J-beta primer mix, a sample-barcoded 5' primer served in a second PCR lasting about 7 to 12 cycles. Using its own MiXCR run on the 5' RACE reads, TCRdb lists one record per CDR3 protein. The sample has 700,000 or so distinct CDR3 sequences; roughly 41% are singletons. Only one count was recorded for this clonotype. Its antigen is currently unknown. The sequenced sample was blood. The sequence came from an elderly man in good health. The chain employs TRBV20-1 and TRBJ2-7; the D gene is possibly TRBD1 (5 bases). The J call may be mistaken, given a closer DNA end match to TRBJ2-5. The CDR3 sequence is CSARVRGTQYF. The CDR3 DNA is TGCAGTGCTAGAGTAAGGGGGACCCAGTACTTC.